This T cell receptor beta chain was sequenced for a study of blood T cells in healthy people across ages. CDR1 is MDHEN, CDR2 SYDVKM, per germline. The CDR3 spans 14 residues. Trimming pared 5 bases from V and 2 bases from J, leaving 13 bases between. Together with a sample-barcoded 5' primer, a J-beta primer mix was included in a second PCR lasting roughly 6 to 12 cycles. TCRdb used MiXCR to reprocess the 5' RACE reads, holding one entry per CDR3 protein. The table records hundreds of thousands of distinct CDR3 sequences, approximately 30% of them present only once. Source material: blood. The rearrangement uses TRBV28 and TRBJ2-7; D possibly corresponds to TRBD1 (5 bases). The clonotype comes from a woman aged 80 or over in good health. The CDR3 reads CASSLQQDPYEQYF. The CDR3, as DNA: TGTGCCAGCAGTCTTCAACAGGACCCCTACGAGCAGTACTTC.